These 26 T cell receptor beta chains share one sample of origin, sequenced in a study of T cells in pancreatic ductal adenocarcinoma (dated by TCRdb to the late 2010s). The library was built by means of the immunoSEQ multiplex PCR assay. The table comes from immuneACCESS by way of TCRdb, which keeps in-frame sequences with V and J called. Part of the clones is missing from these tables; in studies checked, under half for an unresolved V gene and the rest for unknown reasons. A total of roughly 100,000 clones appear in this sample, 90% to 95% of them only once. Around 3.2% of the sample is taken by the ten largest. Selected pancreatic ductal adenocarcinoma patients had undergone surgery without neoadjuvant therapy. The sample taken for sequencing was PBMCs. Receptors originate from a human donor with pancreatic ductal adenocarcinoma.

The chain uses TRBV11-1 and TRBJ2-3; 12 positions match TRBD2. V dropped 6 bases and J dropped 7; count of bases not matched to a gene: 5. The CDR3 consists of 14 residues. Per the germline V gene, CDR1 is SGHAT and CDR2 is FQDESV (reference sequence). CDR3 loop: CASRPGLAGNTQYF. The CDR3 DNA is TGTGCCAGCAGACCGGGACTAGCGGGTAATACGCAGTATTTT.

The chain employs TRBV4-1 and TRBJ2-7, with TRBD1 matching over 8 bases. This CDR3 has 19 amino acids. The germline CDR1 and CDR2 sequences are MGHRA and YSYEKL. J lost 4 bases, V lost 1 base, and 18 bases had no gene match. CDR3 in amino acids: CASSQAKGQGPVGVYEQYF. The CDR3 bases are TGCGCCAGCAGCCAAGCTAAAGGACAGGGTCCCGTTGGGGTGTACGAGCAGTACTTC.

The gene calls are TRBV29-1 and TRBJ1-1; 9 bases match TRBD1. The CDR3 contains 12 residues. V lost 5 bases and J lost 10; bases outside the gene matches: 8. The V gene's germline CDR1 is SQVTM and CDR2 ANQGSEA. The CDR3 bases are TGCAGCGTTTCCGGGACAGGGCTTGGAGCTTTCTTT. Residues: CSVSGTGLGAFF.

The chain links TRBV9 to TRBJ2-7, with unresolved D. The V end was cut by 4 bases, the J end by 2 bases, with 13 bases between. Germline V CDR1 and CDR2: SGDLS, YYNGEE. The CDR3 sequence is 14 residues long. The DNA of the CDR3 is TGTGCCAGCAGCCCGGGTAGCCAAACCTACGAGCAGTACTTC. Its protein product is CASSPGSQTYEQYF.

This chain uses TRBV5-1 with TRBJ2-5; no definite D call. V dropped 0 bases and J dropped 4 bases, with 7 bases sitting between them. CDR1 and CDR2 from the germline V gene are SGHRS and YFSETQ. The length of the CDR3 is 13 residues. The CDR3 reads CASSLDIRETQYF. CDR3 nucleotide sequence: TGCGCCAGCAGCTTGGATATTAGAGAGACCCAGTACTTC. The whole variable domain, remainder taken from reference TRBV5-1 and TRBJ2-5, is KAGVTQTPRYLIKTRGQQVTLSCSPISGHRSVSWYQQTPGQGLQFLFEYFSETQRNKGNFPGRFSGRQFSNSRSEMNVSTLELGDSALYLCASSLDIRETQYFGPGTRLLVL.

J is TRBJ2-7 and V is TRBV6-1; D gene uncertain. V lost 5 bases and J 4 bases, leaving 9 bases between the germline ends. The CDR3 is made up of 12 amino acids. The V gene's germline CDR1 is MNHNS and CDR2 SASEGT. This CDR3 is CASSRHLYEQYF. The CDR3 DNA follows: TGTGCCAGCAGTCGTCACCTATACGAGCAGTACTTC.

CDR3 protein: CASSLVFNTEAFF. The CDR3 DNA sequence: TGTGCCAGCAGCTTAGTATTCAACACTGAAGCTTTCTTT. V is TRBV11-2 and J is TRBJ1-1; D is uncertain. V lost 1 base and J 2 bases, leaving 5 bases between the germline ends. Germline assignment: CDR1 SGHAT and CDR2 FQNNGV. This CDR3 is 13 amino acids long.

This sequence joins TRBV5-1 and TRBJ2-7, with TRBD2 matching 9 bases. The CDR3 runs to 15 residues. J was trimmed by 6 bases and V by 0 bases; bases with no gene match: 7. Germline loops: CDR1 SGHRS, CDR2 YFSETQ. In nucleotides, the CDR3 is TGCGCCAGCAGCTTGGGTGCGGGAGGGCCGTTCGAGCAGTACTTC. Translation gives CASSLGAGGPFEQYF.

The rearrangement uses TRBV7-2 and TRBJ2-3, with D uncertain. CDR1 is SGHTA and CDR2 is FQGNSA in the germline V gene. Trimming cost V 1 base and J 4 bases, with 12 bases left between them. The CDR3 has 15 residues. CDR3 coding DNA: TGTGCCAGCAGCTTAGGATCGGTAACCTCAGATACGCAGTATTTT. It encodes CASSLGSVTSDTQYF.

The CDR3 DNA reads as TGCGCCAGCAGCTACGGACAGGGGAACTACGAGCAGTACTTC. Translating gives CASSYGQGNYEQYF. V gene TRBV5-1 combines with J gene TRBJ2-7; 9 positions agree with TRBD1. V was pared by 3 bases and J by 3 bases, with 4 bases of the junction left unmatched. Germline V gene sequence: CDR1 SGHRS, CDR2 YFSETQ. This CDR3 is built from 14 residues.

The V gene is TRBV30, the J gene TRBJ1-1; D is ambiguous. The V gene's germline CDR1 is GTSNPN and CDR2 SVGIG (reference sequence). V was pared by 5 bases and J by 2 bases, with 9 bases between. This CDR3 has 12 residues. Written as DNA, the CDR3 is TGTGCCTGGTCCCTCAGAAACACTGAAGCTTTCTTT. This gives the protein CAWSLRNTEAFF.

V is TRBV12-5 and J is TRBJ1-5, with D maybe TRBD1 (6 bases). V was shortened by 6 bases and J by 1 base, with 13 bases between the two germline ends. The CDR3 extends over 15 amino acids. CDR1 is LGHNT and CDR2 is FRNRAP in the germline V gene. The CDR3 coding sequence is TGTGCTAGTGGGCCCGGACAGCAGAGCAATCAGCCCCAGCATTTT. It is translated as CASGPGQQSNQPQHF.

A single count supports this clone. The chain has TRBV30 and TRBJ1-1; perhaps TRBD1 as D (5 bases). This CDR3 has 12 residues. V was trimmed by 6 bases and J by 5 bases, leaving 13 bases between them. From germline, CDR1 is GTSNPN and CDR2 SVGIG (reference sequence). The CDR3 is CACLPRGTEAFF. CDR3 nucleotide sequence: TGTGCCTGCCTCCCAAGGGGAACTGAAGCTTTCTTT. The variable domain in full, with the rest retrieved from reference TRBV30 and TRBJ1-1, is SQTIHQWPATLVQPVGSPLSLECTVEGTSNPNLYWYRQAAGRGLQLLFYSVGIGQISSEVPQNLSASRPQDRQFILSSKKLLLSDSGFYLCACLPRGTEAFFGQGTRLTVV.

The CDR3 region is CASSQGRGYGYEQYF. CDR3 bases: TGTGCCAGCAGCCAAGGTCGGGGGTATGGGTACGAGCAGTACTTC. The V call is TRBV14, the J call TRBJ2-7; perhaps TRBD2 as D (6 bases). V shed 1 base and J shed 4 bases, with 14 bases lying between them. Germline V gene sequence: CDR1 SGHDN, CDR2 FVKESK. The CDR3 loop spans 15 amino acids.

This clone was recorded once. J is TRBJ2-7 and V is TRBV5-1; TRBD2 is a possible D gene (6 bases). Germline V gene lookup returns CDR1 SGHRS and CDR2 YFSETQ. This CDR3 is 16 amino acids long. V gave up 2 bases and J gave up 4 bases, with 19 bases separating them. The CDR3 protein is CASSFGTMGLAYEQYF. The CDR3 DNA reads TGCGCCAGCAGCTTCGGCACTATGGGACTGGCGTACGAGCAGTACTTC.

The V call is TRBV5-5, the J call TRBJ2-1, with D possibly being TRBD2 (5 bases). Trimming cost V 4 bases and J 0 bases, with 11 bases left between them. CDR3 length: 15 amino acids. The V gene's germline CDR1 is SGHKS and CDR2 YYEKEE (reference sequence). The CDR3 loop is CASSPLGSSYNEQFF. Here the CDR3 DNA reads TGTGCCAGCAGCCCCCTAGGGAGCTCCTACAATGAGCAGTTCTTC.

V is TRBV11-2 and J is TRBJ2-7, with D perhaps matching TRBD1 (5 bases). This CDR3 spans 12 amino acids. The germline gives CDR1 SGHAT, CDR2 FQNNGV. Trimming shortened V by 8 bases and J by 5 bases, and 13 bases separated the two germline ends. The DNA of the CDR3 is TGTGCCAGCGGGGCTCAGGGCCACGAGCAGTACTTC. Its protein product is CASGAQGHEQYF.

The V gene is TRBV19, the J gene TRBJ2-5, with 11 bases that match TRBD2. V was pared by 4 bases and J by 4 bases, with 8 bases of the junction left unmatched. The CDR3 loop spans 16 amino acids. CDR1 and CDR2 (germline): LNHDA, SQIVND (reference sequence). The DNA of the CDR3 is TGTGCCAGTAGTAAACGTAGCGGGAGGGCCGTAGAGACCCAGTACTTC. Its protein is CASSKRSGRAVETQYF. The entire variable domain, with the rest obtained from reference TRBV19 and TRBJ2-5, is as follows: DGGITQSPKYLFRKEGQNVTLSCEQNLNHDAMYWYRQDPGQGLRLIYYSQIVNDFQKGDIAEGYSVSREKKESFPLTVTSAQKNPTAFYLCASSKRSGRAVETQYFGPGTRLLVL.

The chain is built from TRBV28 and TRBJ1-1, with 7 bases aligning to TRBD1. The V gene end was trimmed by 10 bases and the J gene end by 1 base; junction bases not matched to a gene: 6. Germline lookup yields CDR1 MDHEN and CDR2 SYDVKM. The CDR3 is 13 amino acids. CDR3 amino acids: CATLTGANTEAFF. CDR3 in DNA: TGTGCCACCCTTACAGGGGCGAACACTGAAGCTTTCTTT.

V gene TRBV6-5 combines with J gene TRBJ2-7, with D uncertain. The CDR3 sequence is 14 residues long. The ends were cut back, 2 bases at V and 4 bases at J, with 12 bases in the middle. From germline, CDR1 is MNHEY and CDR2 SVGAGI. The CDR3 coding sequence is TGTGCCAGCAGTTACCAAGTACCCCTATACGAGCAGTACTTC. This codes for CASSYQVPLYEQYF.

This clone was observed a few times. The CDR3 DNA follows: TGCGCCAGCAGCCCGACAGGTTACAATCAGCCCCAGCATTTT. It codes for CASSPTGYNQPQHF. J is TRBJ1-5 and V is TRBV10-2, with D tentatively TRBD1 (6 bases). Trimming pared 6 bases from V and 3 bases from J, leaving 12 bases between. CDR3 size: 14 residues. Germline V gene lookup returns CDR1 WSHSY and CDR2 SAAADI.

This chain joins TRBV11-2 and TRBJ2-3; perhaps TRBD2 as D (5 bases). The CDR3 is made up of 15 amino acids. Germline CDR1 SGHAT, CDR2 FQNNGV. Trimming left V 3 bases short and J 2 bases short, with 12 bases between. CDR3 in amino acids: CASSLYSELTDTQYF. For the CDR3, the DNA is TGTGCCAGCAGCTTGTATAGCGAGCTCACAGATACGCAGTATTTT.

The J gene is TRBJ2-1, the V gene TRBV10-3, with TRBD2 matching over 14 bases. Losses at the gene ends were 0 bases for V and 6 bases for J; bases not matched to a gene: 1. The CDR3 runs 16 residues. Germline V lookup: CDR1 ENHRY, CDR2 SYGVKD. In nucleotides, the CDR3 is TGTGCCATCAGTGAGTCGACTAGCGGGAGGGGCAATGAGCAGTTCTTC. Protein sequence: CAISESTSGRGNEQFF.

This sequence joins TRBV7-2 and TRBJ2-5; 7 bases fit TRBD2. With V trimmed by 3 bases and J by 5 bases, 9 bases remained unmatched. Germline V CDR1 and CDR2: SGHTA, FQGNSA. The CDR3 contains 15 residues. For the CDR3, the DNA is TGTGCCAGCAGCTTTACCAGCGGGAACTATGAGACCCAGTACTTC. It specifies CASSFTSGNYETQYF.

A single count supports this clone. This chain uses TRBV5-1 with TRBJ2-5, with D maybe TRBD2 (5 bases). Germline CDR1 reads SGHRS; CDR2 reads YFSETQ. Trimming took 9 bases from V and 0 from J, leaving 18 bases between them. The CDR3 is 15 amino acids. The CDR3: CATAERPSYQETQYF. The CDR3 DNA sequence: TGCGCCACAGCTGAGCGGCCTTCCTACCAAGAGACCCAGTACTTC.

The chain combines TRBV5-1 with TRBJ2-3, with D perhaps TRBD1 (6 bases). The ends were cut back, 0 bases at V and 3 bases at J, with 20 bases in the middle. Looked up from germline, CDR1 is SGHRS and CDR2 is YFSETQ. This CDR3 has 18 residues. DNA for the CDR3: TGCGCCAGCAGCTTGGCCCCGTATTCGCCAGGGGCAACAGATACGCAGTATTTT. Translation: CASSLAPYSPGATDTQYF.